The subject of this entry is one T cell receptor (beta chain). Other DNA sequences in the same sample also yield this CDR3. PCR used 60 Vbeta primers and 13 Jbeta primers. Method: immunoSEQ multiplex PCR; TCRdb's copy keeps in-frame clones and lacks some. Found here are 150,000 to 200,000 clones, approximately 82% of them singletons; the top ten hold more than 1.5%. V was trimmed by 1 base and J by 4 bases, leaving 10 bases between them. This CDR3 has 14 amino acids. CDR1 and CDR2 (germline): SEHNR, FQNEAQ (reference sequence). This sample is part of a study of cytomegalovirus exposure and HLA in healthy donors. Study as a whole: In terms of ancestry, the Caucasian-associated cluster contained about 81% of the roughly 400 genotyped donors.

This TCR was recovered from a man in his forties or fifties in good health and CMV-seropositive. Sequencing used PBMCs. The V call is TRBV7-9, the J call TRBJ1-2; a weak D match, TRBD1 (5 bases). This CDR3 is CASSLEAGPYGYTF. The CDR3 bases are TGTGCCAGCAGCTTAGAGGCAGGGCCCTATGGCTACACCTTC.